These 9 T cell receptor beta chains came from one sample sequenced in a study of shared clonotypes between healthy human individuals. Assay: immunoSEQ multiplex PCR; the TCRdb copy retains only in-frame clones and omits some. The sample yields more than 550,000 clones, about 90% seen once. The sequenced sample was memory CD8+ T cells from PBMCs. Noted subset: CD45RO+ cells pooled with CCR7-negative TemRA cells. The source is a man younger than 30 in good health. Some clones in this sample may be carry-over from other donors' samples.

This chain links TRBV7-9 with TRBJ2-1; D gene uncertain. The CDR3 loop spans 8 amino acids. Germline assignment: CDR1 SEHNR and CDR2 FQNEAQ (reference sequence). CDR3 DNA: TGTACGGTTAATGAGCAGTTCTTC. It translates to CTVNEQFF. Full variable domain (remainder filled in from reference TRBV7-9 and TRBJ2-1): DTGVSQNPRHKITKRGQNVTFRCDPISEHNRLYWYRQTLGQGPEFLTYFQNEAQLEKSRLLSDRFSAERPKGSFSTLEIQRTEQGDSAMYLCTVNEQFFGPGTRLTVL.

V usage is TRBV5-4 and J usage is TRBJ1-1; D may be TRBD1 (6 bases). Looked up from germline, CDR1 is SGHNT and CDR2 is YYREEE (reference sequence). The CDR3 is made up of 13 amino acids. The V end was cut by 4 bases, the J end by 4 bases, with 11 bases between. CDR3 protein: CASSPAGATEAFF. The CDR3 coding sequence is TGTGCCAGCAGCCCGGCGGGGGCCACTGAAGCTTTCTTT.

This chain joins TRBV19 and TRBJ2-1; a weak D match, TRBD2 (5 bases). Trimming stripped 7 bases from V and 9 bases from J, with 13 bases between. Per the germline V gene, CDR1 is LNHDA and CDR2 is SQIVND (reference sequence). The CDR3 length is 12 residues. In nucleotides, the CDR3 is TGTGCCAGTAATAAACTAGAGAGTGAGCAGTTCTTC. Its protein is CASNKLESEQFF.

This clone came up a few times. The chain recombines TRBV5-4 with TRBJ1-3; no clear D. CDR1 and CDR2 (germline): SGHNT, YYREEE (reference sequence). The length of the CDR3 is 17 residues. Trimming took 0 bases from V and 6 from J, leaving 19 bases between them. This CDR3 is CASSLVPGREIENTIYF. In DNA, the CDR3 is TGTGCCAGCAGCTTGGTCCCCGGGAGGGAGATCGAAAACACCATATATTTT.

The chain uses TRBV7-9 and TRBJ2-1; D perhaps matches TRBD2 (5 bases). The CDR3 runs to 14 residues. Trimming cost V 3 bases and J 8 bases, with 14 bases left between them. Germline CDR1 SEHNR, CDR2 FQNEAQ (reference sequence). CDR3 nucleotide sequence: TGTGCCAGCAGCTTGGTAGATAAGGGAGATGAGCAGTTCTTC. It codes for CASSLVDKGDEQFF.

This sequence joins TRBV7-2 and TRBJ2-7; D uncertain. Germline-derived CDR1 and CDR2 are SGHTA and FQGNSA. V gave up 2 bases and J gave up 4 bases, with 9 bases separating them. The CDR3 runs to 13 residues. Here the CDR3 DNA reads TGTGCCAGCAGCTTAATCGCAGCTTACGAGCAGTACTTC. Translated, it gives CASSLIAAYEQYF.

The chain couples TRBV6-5 to TRBJ2-3, with 8 bases that match TRBD2. The CDR3 has 15 amino acids. V shed 6 bases, J shed 3 bases, and the junction held 8 bases outside the gene matches. Germline-derived CDR1 and CDR2 are MNHEY and SVGAGI. CDR3 sequence reads: CASSHHVAGTDTQYF. In DNA form, the CDR3 reads TGTGCCAGCAGCCATCATGTAGCGGGGACAGATACGCAGTATTTT.

This clone appeared a single time. The rearrangement joins TRBV27 to TRBJ2-7; 7 nucleotides line up with TRBD1. V lost 7 bases to trimming and J lost 2 bases; unmatched junction nucleotides: 8. This CDR3 is built from 14 residues. CDR1 MNHEY and CDR2 SMNVEV come from the germline V gene (reference sequence). DNA for the CDR3: TGTGCCAGCACCAACCGGGACAGTCCCTACGAGCAGTACTTC. Protein product: CASTNRDSPYEQYF.

The chain has TRBV28 and TRBJ1-2; 10 bases fit TRBD1. J lost 7 bases, V lost 3 bases, and 17 bases had no gene match. CDR1 and CDR2 (germline): MDHEN, SYDVKM. The CDR3 is 18 amino acids. CDR3 region: CASSLRYYGTGDKGGYTF. The CDR3 DNA is TGTGCCAGCAGTTTGCGTTATTACGGGACAGGGGATAAGGGTGGCTACACCTTC.